The 23 T cell receptor beta chains below were found in one sample sequenced in a study of tumor-infiltrating lymphocytes in localized non-small cell lung cancer. Data came from immunoSEQ multiplex PCR; TCRdb stores just in-frame clones and leaves some out. The table has 15,000 to 20,000 clones, around 78% seen once. The specimen was lung tumor tissue. The receptors come from a human donor with non-small cell lung cancer.

The chain has TRBV29-1 and TRBJ2-1; TRBD1 matches at 8 bases. In germline, CDR1 is SQVTM, CDR2 ANQGSEA. The CDR3 totals 14 residues. V lost 5 bases, J lost 6 bases, and 9 bases stayed unmatched. CDR3: CSVKTGGLGNEQFF. DNA of the CDR3: TGCAGCGTTAAAACAGGGGGTCTAGGCAATGAGCAGTTCTTC.

The chain uses TRBV7-2 and TRBJ1-2; D is uncertain. The V end was cut by 1 base, the J end by 5 bases, with 11 bases between. Germline-derived CDR1 and CDR2 are SGHTA and FQGNSA. CDR3 length: 14 residues. Here the CDR3 DNA reads TGTGCCAGCAGCTTAGTTCCAAGGCAGTATGGCTACACCTTC. Its translation: CASSLVPRQYGYTF.

The chain has TRBV5-1 and TRBJ2-3; D might be TRBD1 or TRBD2, each matching 6 bases. Trimming removed 4 bases at V and 6 bases at J, with 24 bases between. CDR3 length: 17 residues. From germline, CDR1 is SGHRS and CDR2 YFSETQ. This CDR3 reads CASSNIPGAPPSDTQYF. The CDR3 DNA follows: TGCGCCAGCAGCAATATACCGGGGGCCCCCCCGTCCGATACGCAGTATTTT. The full variable domain, with the rest looked up from reference TRBV5-1 and TRBJ2-3, is KAGVTQTPRYLIKTRGQQVTLSCSPISGHRSVSWYQQTPGQGLQFLFEYFSETQRNKGNFPGRFSGRQFSNSRSEMNVSTLELGDSALYLCASSNIPGAPPSDTQYFGPGTRLTVL.

This sequence joins TRBV28 and TRBJ1-2, with D perhaps matching TRBD1 (6 bases). CDR1 is MDHEN and CDR2 is SYDVKM in the germline V gene. CDR3 length: 12 amino acids. V lost 7 bases, J lost 4 bases, and 10 bases lay in between. CDR3 DNA sequence: TGTGCCAGCAAAACAGGGTTCTATGGCTACACCTTC. Its protein is CASKTGFYGYTF.

This clone came up a few times. The rearrangement joins TRBV2 to TRBJ2-7; 8 bases match TRBD1. Germline CDR1 and CDR2: SNHLY and FYNNEI. V shed 6 bases and J 5 bases; nucleotides not matched to a gene: 3. The CDR3 has 12 amino acids. The CDR3 DNA reads as TGTGCCAGCAGCGGGACAGGTCACGAGCAGTACTTC. Translating gives CASSGTGHEQYF.

V and J are TRBV5-1 and TRBJ2-7, with 8 bases aligning to TRBD1. The CDR3 spans 16 residues. Trimming removed 4 bases from V and 5 bases from J; junction bases left unmatched: 14. Per germline, CDR1 SGHRS and CDR2 YFSETQ. The CDR3 DNA follows: TGCGCCAGCAGCCGAGGCCCCAGGGGGCTAGGTGACGAGCAGTACTTC. Amino acids: CASSRGPRGLGDEQYF.

The chain couples TRBV4-3 to TRBJ1-1; TRBD1 matches at 8 bases. Per the germline V gene, CDR1 is LGHNA and CDR2 is YSLEER. This CDR3 has 13 amino acids. The ends lost 3 bases at V and 7 bases at J; junction bases unmatched: 4. CDR3 in DNA: TGCGCCAGCAGCCAGGCCGGGACAGGTGAAGCTTTCTTT. It encodes CASSQAGTGEAFF.

This rearrangement joins TRBV6-1 to TRBJ1-5; 9 nucleotides agree with TRBD1. The germline V gene has CDR1 MNHNS and CDR2 SASEGT. J gave up 2 bases and V 3 bases, and 2 bases lay outside the gene matches. The CDR3 runs 15 residues. CDR3 sequence reads: CASSEGQGGNQPQHF. The CDR3 DNA reads as TGTGCCAGCAGTGAGGGACAGGGAGGCAATCAGCCCCAGCATTTT.

This clone was found a few times. The chain combines TRBV30 with TRBJ1-1; the D is unclear. This CDR3 has 11 residues. Germline CDR1 GTSNPN, CDR2 SVGIG (reference sequence). The V end lost 5 bases, the J end lost 1 base, and 5 bases lay between the germline ends. The DNA for the CDR3 is TGTGCCTGGGCTACGAACACTGAAGCTTTCTTT. Its translation: CAWATNTEAFF.

This chain connects TRBV4-2 to TRBJ2-3; TRBD2 aligns across 10 bases. The CDR3 totals 15 residues. The germline gives CDR1 LGHNA, CDR2 YNFKEQ. Germline trimming cut 1 base from V and 6 bases from J; bases unmatched to any gene: 4. The CDR3 is CASSQAGLAEDTQYF. The CDR3 bases are TGTGCCAGCAGCCAAGCTGGACTAGCGGAGGATACGCAGTATTTT.

The V gene is TRBV5-4, the J gene TRBJ2-1; D is tentatively TRBD1 or TRBD2 (7 bases each). CDR1 and CDR2 from the germline V gene are SGHNT and YYREEE (reference sequence). Trimming removed 3 bases at V and 5 bases at J, with 18 bases between. The CDR3 runs to 16 residues. This CDR3 reads CASSSGGRGAHNEQFF. The CDR3 coding sequence is TGTGCCAGCAGCTCAGGGGGGAGGGGGGCTCACAATGAGCAGTTCTTC.

The chain joins TRBV14 to TRBJ2-7, with D possibly called TRBD1 or TRBD2 (5 bases each). Germline-derived CDR1 and CDR2 are SGHDN and FVKESK. Trimming left V 4 bases short and J 2 bases short, with 12 bases between. This CDR3 has 14 amino acids. CDR3 nucleotides: TGTGCCAGCAGCCGCGGTTTGGGGGCCTACGAGCAGTACTTC. This encodes CASSRGLGAYEQYF.

The rearrangement links TRBV6-4 to TRBJ2-2, with D maybe TRBD2 (5 bases). The CDR3 sequence is 17 residues long. The V and J ends lost 0 bases and 1 base respectively, with 12 bases between them. The V gene's germline CDR1 is MRHNA and CDR2 SNTAGT. CDR3 region: CASSDSPGVGNTGELFF. DNA for the CDR3: TGTGCCAGCAGTGACTCCCCCGGGGTGGGGAACACCGGGGAGCTGTTTTTT.

Only one count was recorded for this clone. The J gene is TRBJ2-1, the V gene TRBV18; D could derive from TRBD1 or TRBD2 (5 bases each). This CDR3 region has 15 residues. Germline V lookup: CDR1 KGHSH, CDR2 LQKENI. With 8 bases removed from V and 0 bases from J, the gap between germline ends came to 14 bases. In nucleotides, the CDR3 is TGTGCCAGCGGGGGACCATCCTACTCCTACAATGAGCAGTTCTTC. As protein: CASGGPSYSYNEQFF.

The chain joins TRBV4-2 to TRBJ1-2; D possibly corresponds to TRBD1 (6 bases). Trimming removed 1 base from V and 6 bases from J, with 15 bases in between. This CDR3 comprises 15 residues. CDR1 is LGHNA, CDR2 YNFKEQ, per germline. CDR3 region: CASSQVDRTTDGYTF. In DNA, the CDR3 is TGTGCCAGCAGCCAAGTTGACAGGACAACCGATGGCTACACCTTC.

V is TRBV19 and J is TRBJ1-1, with D uncertain. The CDR3 runs to 11 residues. V dropped 6 bases and J dropped 1 base, with 3 bases sitting between them. Germline values: CDR1 LNHDA, CDR2 SQIVND (reference sequence). In DNA form, the CDR3 reads TGTGCCAGTAGAAAGAACACTGAAGCTTTCTTT. Amino acids: CASRKNTEAFF.

A single count supports this clone. The chain has TRBV7-2 and TRBJ2-7, with no clear D. The CDR3 covers 15 residues. V was clipped by 1 base and J by 0 bases, with 10 bases between them. Germline loops: CDR1 SGHTA, CDR2 FQGNSA. The CDR3 sequence: CASSLDARSSYEQYF. CDR3 DNA sequence: TGTGCCAGCAGCTTAGATGCCCGTAGCTCCTACGAGCAGTACTTC.

This clone was observed a few times. The V gene is TRBV5-1, the J gene TRBJ2-1, with D hard to call. The CDR3 spans 17 residues. Germline-derived CDR1 and CDR2 are SGHRS and YFSETQ. V was cut by 4 bases and J by 3 bases, with 20 bases left in between. The CDR3 is CASSHRSQAILYNEQFF. The DNA for the CDR3 is TGCGCCAGCAGCCACCGGTCGCAAGCGATCCTCTACAATGAGCAGTTCTTC.

The chain joins TRBV7-2 to TRBJ2-7, with no clear D. From germline, CDR1 is SGHTA and CDR2 FQGNSA. The CDR3 contains 14 residues. The V gene lost 5 bases and the J gene lost 5 bases, with 16 bases spanning the gap. DNA for the CDR3: TGTGCCAGCAGCCCAATTCCCAGTTCTAACGAGCAGTACTTC. This sequence encodes CASSPIPSSNEQYF.

The rearrangement links TRBV6-5 to TRBJ2-7, with 7 bases matching TRBD1. The CDR3 contains 16 residues. V shed 2 bases, J shed 2 bases, and the junction held 9 bases outside the gene matches. Germline values: CDR1 MNHEY, CDR2 SVGAGI. The CDR3 region has the DNA TGTGCCAGCAGTTACGTTGGGGACAGACCTACCTACGAGCAGTACTTC. Translation gives CASSYVGDRPTYEQYF.

The rearrangement uses TRBV6-5 and TRBJ1-1; 7 nucleotides agree with TRBD1. Trimming took 6 bases from V and 2 from J; bases not matched to a gene: 3. The CDR3 runs 13 residues. CDR1 is MNHEY and CDR2 is SVGAGI in the germline V gene. CDR3 sequence reads: CASRQGTNTEAFF. The CDR3 DNA is TGTGCCAGCAGACAGGGGACTAACACTGAAGCTTTCTTT.

The V and J genes are TRBV5-1 and TRBJ1-2; D is possibly TRBD1 (5 bases). The germline CDR1 and CDR2 sequences are SGHRS and YFSETQ. Trimming pared 1 base from V and 3 bases from J, leaving 16 bases between. CDR3 length equals 16 residues. This chain's CDR3 is CASSLTGHPKDYGYTF. CDR3 nucleotides: TGCGCCAGCAGCTTGACCGGACACCCTAAGGACTATGGCTACACCTTC.

The chain is built from TRBV5-4 and TRBJ2-5; a weak D match, TRBD2 (6 bases). V was cut by 2 bases and J by 5 bases, with 7 bases left in between. The CDR3 extends over 12 amino acids. Per germline, CDR1 SGHNT and CDR2 YYREEE (reference sequence). The CDR3 nucleotides are TGTGCCAGCAGCTTTGGGGGGGAGACCCAGTACTTC. It is translated as CASSFGGETQYF.